This entry describes one T cell receptor beta chain. Its specificity is not known. The CDR3 consists of 15 residues. CDR1 and CDR2 from the germline V gene are LGHNA and YNFKEQ. Trimming stripped 3 bases from V and 4 bases from J, with 15 bases between. This record comes from a study of T cell responses to AZD1222 COVID-19 vaccine. Overall study findings and caveats: A reported finding is that nearly half of spike-specific TCRs target unmutated variant regions. Seropositive at baseline were only six AZD1222 recipients. Donor demographics were predominantly white British with a female majority; clonal diversity may be underestimated. Receipt of two AZD1222 doses was followed by a rise in Spike-specific TCR breadth and depth.

Only in-frame clones appear in the TCRdb table, and some are missing; sequencing was by immunoSEQ multiplex PCR. The sample lists about 160,000 clones, around nine tenths occurring once. The sample consisted of peripheral blood, taken on day 0 of AZD1222 vaccination. The chain joins TRBV4-2 to TRBJ1-2, with D perhaps matching TRBD1 (5 bases). The receptor was derived from an adult in good health. For the CDR3, the DNA is TGTGCCAGCAGCCAGGGACTCCTACCTTTCTATGGCTACACCTTC. This encodes CASSQGLLPFYGYTF.